The clone carrying this TCR beta chain was observed a handful of times. Method: immunoSEQ multiplex PCR; TCRdb's copy keeps in-frame clones and lacks some. The table has around 120,000 clones, 80% to 90% seen once. CDR3 size: 17 residues. Germline V gene data show CDR1 as LGHNA and CDR2 as YSLEER. Losses at the gene ends were 2 bases for V and 2 bases for J; bases not matched to a gene: 3. This sample was included in a study of control samples from healthy donors and cancer patients. Sequenced sample: blood. This sequence originates from a middle-aged man in good health. The rearrangement uses TRBV4-3 and TRBJ2-3, with 14 bases fitting TRBD2. The chain's CDR3 is CASSQQTSGGVTDTQYF. CDR3 in DNA: TGCGCCAGCAGCCAACAGACTAGCGGGGGGGTCACAGATACGCAGTATTTT.